The entry below gives a single T cell receptor (beta chain) sequence along with its context. The library was designed around alpha chains, so this beta chain is a stray read whose abundance carries little weight. With 4 bases removed from V and 3 bases from J, the gap between germline ends came to 3 bases. The germline V gene has CDR1 SQVTM and CDR2 ANQGSEA. This CDR3 is 10 amino acids long. One entry per CDR3 protein results from TCRdb running MiXCR on the RT-PCR reads. Of about 6,500 distinct CDR3 sequences in the sample, approximately 89% were seen once. V is TRBV29-1 and J is TRBJ2-5; D is unclear. The TCR originated in a female donor in good health, serving as a healthy control. Sequenced: memory CD4+ T cells from blood. The CDR3 is CSVAEETQYF. CDR3 coding DNA: TGCAGCGTTGCAGAAGAGACCCAGTACTTC.